The 10 T cell receptor beta chains reported below all come from one sample, sequenced in a study of T cell repertoires in cytomegalovirus infection. Their cognate antigens are unknown. TCRdb redid the calling of the reads with MiXCR, one entry per CDR3 protein. The sample lists approximately 910,000 distinct CDR3 sequences, around 30% occurring once. The specimen comprised cultured CD8+ T cells from PBMCs, sampled from culture after CMV antigen stimulation. These TCRs come from a human donor in good health (CMV status not recorded). Some clones in this sample may be carry-over from other donors' samples.

The gene calls are TRBV6-1 and TRBJ2-5, with D tentatively TRBD2 (5 bases). The CDR3 totals 16 residues. Germline V CDR1 and CDR2: MNHNS, SASEGT. The ends were cut back, 2 bases at V and 1 base at J, with 14 bases in the middle. CDR3 nucleotide sequence: TGTGCCAGCAGTGAACTAGCCGCGACTGCCCAAGAGACCCAGTACTTC. This codes for CASSELAATAQETQYF.

This clonotype was seen a handful of times. This chain connects TRBV5-4 to TRBJ1-2; TRBD1 aligns across 7 bases. From germline, CDR1 is SGHNT and CDR2 YYREEE (reference sequence). This CDR3 is 15 amino acids long. J was trimmed by 1 base and V by 4 bases; bases with no gene match: 7. Here the CDR3 DNA reads TGTGCCAGCAGCCCGCCCGGGACAGTTAACTATGGCTACACCTTC. Its translation is CASSPPGTVNYGYTF.

In this sample, this clonotype turned up many times. J is TRBJ1-1 and V is TRBV7-9; 7 nucleotides agree with TRBD1. This CDR3 has 15 amino acids. J lost 5 bases, V lost 2 bases, and 8 bases had no gene match. The germline gives CDR1 SEHNR, CDR2 FQNEAQ (reference sequence). CDR3 bases: TGTGCCAGCAGCTTATTAACAGGGGCCGGTACTGAAGCTTTCTTT. This codes for CASSLLTGAGTEAFF.

This clonotype has at least ten counts. The rearrangement joins TRBV12-3 or TRBV12-4 to TRBJ2-3; tentatively, D is TRBD2 (5 bases). Trimming removed 5 bases from V and 4 bases from J, with 13 bases in between. This CDR3 has 14 amino acids. The chain's CDR3 is CASSRGQAADTQYF. In nucleotides, the CDR3 is TGTGCCAGCAGTCGGGGTCAGGCCGCAGATACGCAGTATTTT.

The chain carries TRBV12-3 or TRBV12-4 and TRBJ2-1; TRBD2 is a possible D gene (7 bases). The CDR3 extends over 14 amino acids. V lost 8 bases and J lost 3, with 14 bases in between. DNA for the CDR3: TGTGCCAGCTTGGGGGGGGCAGACTACAATGAGCAGTTCTTC. As protein: CASLGGADYNEQFF.

This clonotype occurred a few times. The chain employs TRBV10-3 and TRBJ1-2; 9 positions agree with TRBD1. V was clipped by 3 bases and J by 5 bases; unmatched bases: 10. Germline CDR1 and CDR2: ENHRY and SYGVKD. The CDR3 runs to 16 residues. The DNA of the CDR3 is TGTGCCATCAGTGAACCCGACAGGGGGACCCGTTATGGCTACACCTTC. This gives the protein CAISEPDRGTRYGYTF.

This chain links TRBV7-9 with TRBJ2-1; the D call may be TRBD1 or TRBD2 (5 bases each). Germline loops: CDR1 SEHNR, CDR2 FQNEAQ (reference sequence). Trimming pared 11 bases from V and 0 bases from J, leaving 11 bases between. The CDR3 consists of 13 residues. The CDR3 spells CAPREYSYNEQFF. In nucleotides, the CDR3 is TGTGCCCCCAGGGAGTACTCCTACAATGAGCAGTTCTTC. Full variable domain (rest looked up from reference TRBV7-9 and TRBJ2-1): DTGVSQNPRHKITKRGQNVTFRCDPISEHNRLYWYRQTLGQGPEFLTYFQNEAQLEKSRLLSDRFSAERPKGSFSTLEIQRTEQGDSAMYLCAPREYSYNEQFFGPGTRLTVL.

This clonotype showed up just a few times. The rearrangement links TRBV28 to TRBJ1-2; D is unclear. Trimming pared 2 bases from V and 4 bases from J, leaving 11 bases between. The CDR3 has 14 amino acids. The germline V gene has CDR1 MDHEN and CDR2 SYDVKM. The CDR3 bases are TGTGCCAGCAGTTTAGGCAGGTTTTCCTATGGCTACACCTTC. Translating it yields CASSLGRFSYGYTF.

V gene TRBV9 combines with J gene TRBJ2-5; D is unresolved. The length of the CDR3 is 15 residues. Germline CDR1 and CDR2: SGDLS and YYNGEE. The V gene lost 4 bases and the J gene lost 5 bases, with 18 bases spanning the gap. The CDR3 DNA follows: TGTGCCAGCAGCCCCCACTTGAACCCGACGGAGACCCAGTACTTC. The encoded protein is CASSPHLNPTETQYF.

The chain employs TRBV23-1 and TRBJ2-7, with D possibly being TRBD1 (6 bases). TRBV23-1 is an open reading frame whose function is uncertain. Between the trimmed V and J ends, which lost 8 bases and 6 bases, there was a span of 20 bases. The CDR3 runs 14 residues. CDR3 sequence: CASHSASDSCEQYF. CDR3 bases: TGCGCCAGCCACTCCGCCTCGGACAGCTGCGAGCAGTACTTC.